A single sample gave rise to the 13 T cell receptor beta chains below, sequenced in a study of blood T cell repertoires in COVID-19. The method was immunoSEQ multiplex PCR; TCRdb's version includes in-frame clones alone and lacks a portion of them. Seen here are approximately 260,000 clones, 75% to 90% observed once, and the top ten hold about 6%. Sequenced input: PBMCs or T cells enriched from blood (not recorded which). The receptors come from a woman aged 25 to 39 with acute COVID-19.

The chain employs TRBV19 and TRBJ2-3; TRBD2 matches at 7 bases. Germline V gives CDR1 LNHDA, CDR2 SQIVND (reference sequence). The V segment lost 2 bases and the J segment 2 bases; nucleotides outside the gene matches: 4. The CDR3 has 15 residues. This CDR3 is CASSILAAHTDTQYF. The CDR3 region has the DNA TGTGCCAGTAGTATACTAGCGGCCCACACAGATACGCAGTATTTT.

This chain connects TRBV29-1 to TRBJ2-2; the D gene is possibly TRBD1 (5 bases). The CDR3 consists of 12 residues. The V gene lost 6 bases and the J gene lost 6 bases, with 11 bases spanning the gap. Germline loops: CDR1 SQVTM, CDR2 ANQGSEA. CDR3 loop: CSVERGAGELFF. The DNA of the CDR3 is TGCAGCGTCGAAAGGGGCGCCGGGGAGCTGTTTTTT.

The chain recombines TRBV7-2 with TRBJ1-2, with a tentative D call TRBD1 (6 bases). In germline, CDR1 is SGHTA, CDR2 FQGNSA. The CDR3 has 15 amino acids. V shed 5 bases and J shed 8 bases, with 21 bases lying between them. The CDR3 sequence is CASSKRAGEIWGYTF. DNA of the CDR3: TGTGCCAGCAGCAAACGGGCAGGGGAGATTTGGGGCTACACCTTC.

The gene calls are TRBV2 and TRBJ1-1; no firm D call. The CDR3 spans 10 residues. Per the germline V gene, CDR1 is SNHLY and CDR2 is FYNNEI. Between the trimmed V and J ends, which lost 6 bases and 4 bases, there was a span of 3 bases. CDR3 DNA: TGTGCCAGCAGCGGCACTGAAGCTTTCTTT. It encodes CASSGTEAFF.

The rearrangement uses TRBV14 and TRBJ2-7; 9 bases line up with TRBD1. J lost 0 bases, V lost 2 bases, and 5 bases had no gene match. The CDR3 contains 16 residues. The germline CDR1 and CDR2 sequences are SGHDN and FVKESK. In DNA form, the CDR3 reads TGTGCCAGCAGCCAAAGGACAGGGGCCTACTCCTACGAGCAGTACTTC. It translates to CASSQRTGAYSYEQYF. The full variable domain, completed using reference TRBV14 and TRBJ2-7, is EAGVTQFPSHSVIEKGQTVTLRCDPISGHDNLYWYRRVMGKEIKFLLHFVKESKQDESGMPNNRFLAERTGGTYSTLKVQPAELEDSGVYFCASSQRTGAYSYEQYFGPGTRLTVT.

This chain links TRBV28 with TRBJ2-7; 8 nucleotides match TRBD1. Trimming cost V 6 bases and J 5 bases; bases outside gene matches: 12. The CDR3 consists of 15 residues. Germline V gene sequence: CDR1 MDHEN, CDR2 SYDVKM. CDR3 loop: CASSSFRDRYDEQYF. In DNA form, the CDR3 reads TGTGCCAGCAGCTCGTTCCGGGACAGGTACGACGAGCAGTACTTC.

This clone was seen once. V and J are TRBV28 and TRBJ2-1, with 8 nucleotides matching TRBD2. The CDR3 is 17 amino acids. Per germline, CDR1 MDHEN and CDR2 SYDVKM. The V and J ends lost 5 bases and 0 bases, in that order; junction bases with no gene match: 9. CDR3 region: CASSTQKREFSYNEQFF. DNA of the CDR3: TGTGCCAGCAGTACCCAAAAGCGGGAGTTCTCCTACAATGAGCAGTTCTTC.

This clone has only one observation. This chain joins TRBV4-3 and TRBJ1-2; D is undetermined. Germline V gene data show CDR1 as LGHNA and CDR2 as YSLEER. The germline V and J ends were trimmed by 1 base and 9 bases, with 15 bases remaining between them. This CDR3 region has 14 residues. CDR3 sequence reads: CASSQVSGSPSYTF. CDR3 sequence (DNA): TGCGCCAGCAGCCAAGTAAGTGGGAGTCCGAGCTACACCTTC.

The chain is built from TRBV28 and TRBJ2-7, with D tentatively TRBD2 (5 bases). Trimming took 5 bases from V and 4 from J, leaving 27 bases between them. This CDR3 spans 18 amino acids. The germline V gene encodes CDR1 MDHEN and CDR2 SYDVKM. DNA of the CDR3: TGTGCCAGCAGTAACCTAGCTTTGAGGAATCGGAGCGGTTACGAGCAGTACTTC. The encoded protein is CASSNLALRNRSGYEQYF.

The chain joins TRBV5-5 to TRBJ1-2, with 8 bases fitting TRBD1. This CDR3 has 15 amino acids. Germline V gene data show CDR1 as SGHKS and CDR2 as YYEKEE (reference sequence). Unmatched junction bases numbered 11, after V lost 3 bases and J lost 7 bases. CDR3 DNA: TGTGCCAGCAGCTCCGGATCTCGGACAGGGTTTGGCTACACCTTC. Its protein product is CASSSGSRTGFGYTF.

The V gene is TRBV2, the J gene TRBJ2-1, with TRBD1 identical over 10 bases. This CDR3 has 15 residues. After removal of 5 bases from V and 8 bases from J, the junction contained 9 bases not matched to a gene. CDR1 is SNHLY and CDR2 is FYNNEI in the germline V gene. CDR3 residues: CASSPDRGRDDEQFF. CDR3 coding DNA: TGTGCCAGCAGTCCGGACAGGGGGAGGGATGATGAGCAGTTCTTC.

CDR3 coding DNA: TGTGCCAGCAGTGAAGAGAGCTCTGGAAACACCATATATTTT. Encoded protein: CASSEESSGNTIYF. This chain links TRBV25-1 with TRBJ1-3; D is undetermined. V lost 2 bases to trimming and J lost 0 bases, with 5 bases between them. The CDR3 is made up of 14 amino acids. Germline loops: CDR1 MGHDK, CDR2 SYGVNS. Variable domain in full (rest from reference TRBV25-1 and TRBJ1-3): EADIYQTPRYLVIGTGKKITLECSQTMGHDKMYWYQQDPGMELHLIHYSYGVNSTEKGDLSSESTVSRIRTEHFPLTLESARPSHTSQYLCASSEESSGNTIYFGEGSWLTVV.

This clone was counted once. The gene calls are TRBV29-1 and TRBJ2-1, with D perhaps given as TRBD1 or TRBD2 (7 bases each). CDR3 length: 14 residues. V was cut by 7 bases and J by 0 bases, with 13 bases left in between. Germline V gives CDR1 SQVTM, CDR2 ANQGSEA. The DNA of the CDR3 is TGCAGCGGGGGGAGGGACAGCTCCTACAATGAGCAGTTCTTC. It encodes CSGGRDSSYNEQFF.